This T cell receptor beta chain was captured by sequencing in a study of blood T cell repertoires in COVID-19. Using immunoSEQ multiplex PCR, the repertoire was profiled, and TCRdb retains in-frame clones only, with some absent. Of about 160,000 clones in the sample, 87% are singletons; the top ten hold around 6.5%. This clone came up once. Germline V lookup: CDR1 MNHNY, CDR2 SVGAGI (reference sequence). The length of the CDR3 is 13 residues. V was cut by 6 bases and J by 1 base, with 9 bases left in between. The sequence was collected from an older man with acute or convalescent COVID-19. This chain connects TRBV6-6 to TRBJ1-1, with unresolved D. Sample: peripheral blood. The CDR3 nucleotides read TGTGCCAGCAGCCAACTCGGGAACACTGAAGCTTTCTTT. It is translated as CASSQLGNTEAFF.